This T cell receptor beta chain was identified in a study of human T cells and chemical hapten exposure. Study-wide results and limits: TCRs at high frequency, those above 1 in 1000, did not change with DPC sensitization. PT1 expanded TCR numbers rose with patch test score.

MiXCR, applied by TCRdb to the RACE reads, yields one record per CDR3 protein. The repertoire holds about 84,000 distinct CDR3 sequences, with 10% as singletons. The table lists this clonotype with many counts. Its antigen is still unknown. The time point was: patch test 2, 6 weeks after DPC sensitization. Described treatment: therapeutic diphenylcyclopropenone sensitization with weekly scalp DPC. The TCR sequence derives from a woman between 50 and 59 years old with alopecia areata. Some clones in this sample may be carry-over from other donors' samples. The sequencing used whole blood, collected in connection with sensitization to the hapten diphenylcyclopropenone (DPC).

The CDR3 DNA follows: TGCAGTGCTAGAGATCCGGCTAGCGGGAGGCCCAGCTCCTACAATGAGCAGTTCTTC. Amino acids: CSARDPASGRPSSYNEQFF. This chain connects TRBV20-1 to TRBJ2-1, with 11 positions matching TRBD2. Trimming took 0 bases from V and 0 from J; bases not matched to a gene: 10. Germline assignment: CDR1 DFQATT and CDR2 SNEGSKA (reference sequence). This CDR3 has 19 residues.